A single T cell receptor (beta chain) is shown here with its context. Its matching antigen is unknown. TCRdb's copy holds only in-frame clones and misses some; the assay was immunoSEQ multiplex PCR. Of more than 300,000 clones listed, approximately 86% are singletons. Germline-derived CDR1 and CDR2 are SGDLS and YYNGEE. Deletions cut 1 base from V and 6 bases from J, with 6 bases between. CDR3 length: 12 amino acids. The data originate from a study of Ad26.COV2.S vaccination and SARS-CoV-2 variants. Whole-study results and caveats: Reported findings describe substantial breadth in spike-specific CD8+ and CD4+ T cell responses following vaccination.

Regarding treatment: 15 to 20 received Ad26.COV2.S at low or high dose, single or two shots; 5 received placebo; per-sample allocation not given. Samples came from day 63 after the first vaccine or placebo injection. A Boston adult aged 18-55 years was the donor. The receptor was derived from a person between 18 and 60 years old who received the Ad26.COV2.S COVID-19 vaccine or a placebo. The rearrangement links TRBV9 to TRBJ2-3; no clear D. Sequences were derived from peripheral blood, sampled in a trial of Ad26.COV2.S vaccine versus placebo. The CDR3 loop reads CASSVSWDTQYF. The CDR3 DNA reads as TGTGCCAGCAGCGTATCGTGGGATACGCAGTATTTT.